The 28 T cell receptor beta chains listed next were all sequenced from one sample in a study of shared clonotypes between healthy human individuals. This table comes from immunoSEQ multiplex PCR, and its TCRdb copy is limited to in-frame clones, with some not included. Here the sample spans fewer than 1.6 million clones, around 98.5% being singletons. Sequencing was carried out using naive CD4+ T cells sorted from blood. Subset: CD45RA+ positively selected. The receptors were sampled from a man in his thirties or forties in good health.

The V and J genes are TRBV11-2 and TRBJ2-1, with 9 bases fitting TRBD2. This CDR3 has 14 residues. The germline gives CDR1 SGHAT, CDR2 FQNNGV. Trimming removed 5 bases from V and 9 bases from J; junction bases left unmatched: 8. The CDR3 loop is CASSKTSSGTEQFF. The CDR3 DNA reads TGTGCCAGCAGCAAGACCTCTAGCGGGACTGAGCAGTTCTTC.

This rearrangement joins TRBV6-1 to TRBJ2-5; 12 bases are a match to TRBD2. The CDR3 runs 15 residues. Germline CDR1 is MNHNS and CDR2 is SASEGT. J gave up 9 bases and V 4 bases, and 9 bases lay outside the gene matches. CDR3 nucleotide sequence: TGTGCCAGCAGTGGTGGGCTAGCGGGAGGGCGGGCCCAGTACTTC. Translating it yields CASSGGLAGGRAQYF.

As concerns this clone: In the same sample, other DNA sequences code for this CDR3. The V gene is TRBV18, the J gene TRBJ1-1; D call uncertain. Trimming removed 2 bases at V and 4 bases at J, with 5 bases between. The CDR3 sequence is 12 residues long. The germline V gene encodes CDR1 KGHSH and CDR2 LQKENI. CDR3 region: CASSPGSTEAFF. The CDR3 DNA follows: TGTGCCAGCTCACCAGGGAGCACTGAAGCTTTCTTT.

With respect to this clone: Different DNA sequences within this sample yield the same CDR3. The J gene is TRBJ1-5, the V gene TRBV5-5; tentative D call: TRBD1 (6 bases). The CDR3 runs to 14 residues. Trimming removed 0 bases at V and 2 bases at J, with 6 bases between. CDR1 and CDR2 from the germline V gene are SGHKS and YYEKEE (reference sequence). This CDR3 is CASSLDRGNQPQHF. Written as DNA, the CDR3 is TGTGCCAGCAGCTTGGACAGGGGCAATCAGCCCCAGCATTTT.

V is TRBV5-5 and J is TRBJ2-1; D may be TRBD1 or TRBD2 (5 bases each). With 4 bases removed from V and 0 bases from J, the gap between germline ends came to 17 bases. The CDR3 length is 17 residues. From germline, CDR1 is SGHKS and CDR2 YYEKEE (reference sequence). In nucleotides, the CDR3 is TGTGCCAGCAGCGCCGCCGGGACGCCGAGCTCCTACAATGAGCAGTTCTTC. Protein sequence: CASSAAGTPSSYNEQFF.

The rearrangement uses TRBV7-3 and TRBJ2-3, with D perhaps given as TRBD1 or TRBD2 (5 bases each). Germline lookup yields CDR1 SGHTA and CDR2 FQGTGA. Between the trimmed V and J ends, which lost 5 bases and 2 bases, there was a span of 8 bases. The CDR3 length is 13 residues. The DNA for the CDR3 is TGTGCCAGCAGCCGGGACCACACAGATACGCAGTATTTT. As protein: CASSRDHTDTQYF.

The CDR3 here is CASSTHRGRDTGELFF. Here the CDR3 DNA reads TGTGCCAGCAGCACCCATAGGGGGCGGGACACCGGGGAGCTGTTTTTT. The J gene is TRBJ2-2, the V gene TRBV7-2; 7 bases fit TRBD1. V was pared by 5 bases and J by 3 bases, with 9 bases of the junction left unmatched. CDR1 and CDR2 (germline): SGHTA, FQGNSA. The CDR3 consists of 16 residues. The full variable domain, its missing parts supplied by reference TRBV7-2 and TRBJ2-2, is GAGVSQSPSNKVTEKGKDVELRCDPISGHTALYWYRQSLGQGLEFLIYFQGNSAPDKSGLPSDRFSAERTGGSVSTLTIQRTQQEDSAVYLCASSTHRGRDTGELFFGEGSRLTVL.

V usage is TRBV5-1 and J usage is TRBJ2-5; D call uncertain. The germline V and J ends were trimmed by 3 bases and 0 bases, with 9 bases remaining between them. This CDR3 has 14 residues. Germline V lookup: CDR1 SGHRS, CDR2 YFSETQ. The CDR3 region has the DNA TGCGCCAGCAGCTCGAACAGTTACCAAGAGACCCAGTACTTC. This encodes CASSSNSYQETQYF.

This clone was found once. V gene TRBV5-1 combines with J gene TRBJ1-1; 8 bases match TRBD1. The CDR3 loop spans 14 amino acids. The J segment lost 4 bases and the V segment lost 4 bases, leaving 6 bases of the junction unmatched. Per germline, CDR1 SGHRS and CDR2 YFSETQ. In DNA form, the CDR3 reads TGCGCCAGCAGCGACCCCACAGGGGGCACTGAAGCTTTCTTT. Translating it yields CASSDPTGGTEAFF.

V is TRBV5-5 and J is TRBJ2-7, with a weak D call TRBD1 (5 bases). Per the germline V gene, CDR1 is SGHKS and CDR2 is YYEKEE (reference sequence). Trimming left V 0 bases short and J 3 bases short, with 13 bases between. The CDR3 spans 15 residues. In DNA form, the CDR3 reads TGTGCCAGCAGCTTGGGAGAGACAGTAATCTACGAGCAGTACTTC. Translated: CASSLGETVIYEQYF.

This clone is a singleton in its sample. The chain carries TRBV5-1 and TRBJ2-7; TRBD2 aligns across 7 bases. V was clipped by 3 bases and J by 0 bases; unmatched bases: 9. The CDR3 has 16 amino acids. The germline gives CDR1 SGHRS, CDR2 YFSETQ. CDR3 region: CASSSELARASYEQYF. As DNA, the CDR3 is TGCGCCAGCAGCTCTGAACTAGCGCGAGCCTCCTACGAGCAGTACTTC.

The V call is TRBV29-1, the J call TRBJ2-3; TRBD1 matches at 7 bases. The CDR3 is 13 residues long. The germline CDR1 and CDR2 sequences are SQVTM and ANQGSEA. V lost 7 bases and J lost 1; bases outside the gene matches: 5. The CDR3, as DNA: TGCAGCGGCTACAGGGGAGGCACAGATACGCAGTATTTT. Translated: CSGYRGGTDTQYF.

The V gene is TRBV5-6, the J gene TRBJ2-6; D might be TRBD2 (5 bases). Looked up from germline, CDR1 is SGHDT and CDR2 is YYEEEE. The CDR3 sequence is 14 residues long. V lost 6 bases to trimming and J lost 0 bases, with 7 bases between them. CDR3 loop: CASNRGSGANVLTF. The CDR3 DNA reads as TGTGCCAGCAACCGGGGCTCTGGGGCCAACGTCCTGACTTTC.

This chain uses TRBV27 with TRBJ2-3; 7 nucleotides line up with TRBD2. CDR1 is MNHEY and CDR2 is SMNVEV in the germline V gene (reference sequence). The CDR3 extends over 17 amino acids. V lost 3 bases, J lost 2 bases, and 11 bases stayed unmatched. This chain's CDR3 is CASSFLWTRGFTDTQYF. CDR3 nucleotides: TGTGCCAGCAGTTTTCTCTGGACTAGGGGTTTCACAGATACGCAGTATTTT.

This clone came up once. The chain uses TRBV29-1 and TRBJ1-4, with 7 bases aligning to TRBD1. The germline V gene encodes CDR1 SQVTM and CDR2 ANQGSEA. V shed 6 bases, J shed 5 bases, and the junction held 6 bases outside the gene matches. The CDR3 runs 13 residues. The DNA for the CDR3 is TGCAGCGTGGGGGCAGGGGGGAATGAAAAACTGTTTTTT. Its translation: CSVGAGGNEKLFF.

In its sample, this clone was seen once. This sequence joins TRBV5-1 and TRBJ2-5; 9 bases are a match to TRBD1. This CDR3 has 15 residues. Germline V CDR1 and CDR2: SGHRS, YFSETQ. Losses at the gene ends were 0 bases for V and 4 bases for J; bases not matched to a gene: 4. This chain's CDR3 is CASSLARTGVETQYF. The CDR3 nucleotides read TGCGCCAGCAGCTTGGCCAGGACAGGGGTAGAGACCCAGTACTTC.

This chain connects TRBV6-5 to TRBJ2-5; TRBD1 might be the D (6 bases). V shed 7 bases and J shed 1 base, with 13 bases lying between them. This CDR3 contains 14 residues. CDR1 and CDR2 from the germline V gene are MNHEY and SVGAGI. The CDR3 is CASTWGPGQETQYF. CDR3 DNA sequence: TGTGCCAGCACTTGGGGGCCGGGCCAAGAGACCCAGTACTTC.

In this sample, this clone turned up once. This chain joins TRBV29-1 and TRBJ2-1; possibly TRBD2 for D (6 bases). The CDR3 is made up of 12 amino acids. Germline lookup yields CDR1 SQVTM and CDR2 ANQGSEA. V was trimmed by 7 bases and J by 6 bases, leaving 13 bases between them. The DNA of the CDR3 is TGCAGCGCCCGGCAGGGAGGCAATGAGCAGTTCTTC. Translated: CSARQGGNEQFF.

In the case of this clone: The identical CDR3 is also encoded by other nucleotide sequences in the sample. V gene TRBV5-1 combines with J gene TRBJ2-7; 9 bases match TRBD1. The CDR3 length is 14 residues. Trimming at V came to 4 bases and at J to 5 bases, leaving 7 bases not matched to a gene. CDR1 is SGHRS, CDR2 YFSETQ, per germline. CDR3 protein: CASSKGQGLDEQYF. As DNA, the CDR3 is TGCGCCAGCAGCAAGGGACAGGGTTTGGACGAGCAGTACTTC.

This CDR3 reads CASSPGAGLPLDEQYF. CDR3 bases: TGTGCCAGCAGCCCCGGGGCGGGACTACCTCTAGACGAGCAGTACTTC. V usage is TRBV11-2 and J usage is TRBJ2-7, with 7 bases identical to TRBD2. The CDR3 extends over 16 amino acids. Losses at the gene ends were 5 bases for V and 5 bases for J; bases not matched to a gene: 15. Germline V CDR1 and CDR2: SGHAT, FQNNGV.

This chain links TRBV5-4 with TRBJ1-1, with 7 bases fitting TRBD1. CDR1 and CDR2 from the germline V gene are SGHNT and YYREEE (reference sequence). CDR3 length equals 15 residues. The trim removed 1 base at V and 3 bases at J, leaving 6 bases unmatched. The CDR3 DNA reads as TGTGCCAGCAGCTTGTTTGGTCAGGGGGACACTGAAGCTTTCTTT. As protein: CASSLFGQGDTEAFF.

The J gene is TRBJ1-3, the V gene TRBV29-1; D is ambiguous. V was shortened by 0 bases and J by 4 bases, with 10 bases between the two germline ends. Germline CDR1 and CDR2: SQVTM and ANQGSEA. The CDR3 is 14 amino acids. The CDR3 reads CSVEEGSTGNTIYF. In nucleotides, the CDR3 is TGCAGCGTTGAAGAGGGGTCGACAGGAAACACCATATATTTT.

J is TRBJ2-1 and V is TRBV5-6; possible D gene TRBD2, 6 bases. Germline CDR1 reads SGHDT; CDR2 reads YYEEEE. V lost 6 bases to trimming and J lost 4 bases, with 20 bases between them. The CDR3 loop spans 16 amino acids. As DNA, the CDR3 is TGTGCCAGCATCAACTACGGAGGGCCAGGTTACAATGAGCAGTTCTTC. Translation gives CASINYGGPGYNEQFF.

Here the CDR3 DNA reads TGTGCCAGCAGCGGGGTAGGGCAAAATGAGCAGTTCTTC. It encodes CASSGVGQNEQFF. The chain employs TRBV9 and TRBJ2-1; D not certain. Germline assignment: CDR1 SGDLS and CDR2 YYNGEE. Trimming shortened V by 3 bases and J by 7 bases, and 11 bases separated the two germline ends. This CDR3 comprises 13 residues.

This chain connects TRBV6-1 to TRBJ2-7, with D hard to call. Trimming removed 4 bases from V and 0 bases from J, with 4 bases in between. Germline CDR1 reads MNHNS; CDR2 reads SASEGT. This CDR3 contains 12 residues. CDR3 sequence (DNA): TGTGCCAGCAGTGGGTTCTCCTACGAGCAGTACTTC. Translating it yields CASSGFSYEQYF.

The V call is TRBV5-4, the J call TRBJ2-2; D might be TRBD2 (5 bases). CDR1 and CDR2 (germline): SGHNT, YYREEE (reference sequence). The CDR3 loop spans 16 amino acids. V was pared by 2 bases and J by 2 bases, with 13 bases between. The CDR3 region is CASSFGLPSNTGELFF. In DNA form, the CDR3 reads TGTGCCAGCAGCTTCGGACTGCCGAGCAACACCGGGGAGCTGTTTTTT.

V usage is TRBV14 and J usage is TRBJ2-6, with D uncertain. Germline CDR1 reads SGHDN; CDR2 reads FVKESK. The germline V and J ends were trimmed by 1 base and 4 bases, with 14 bases remaining between them. The CDR3 loop spans 17 amino acids. CDR3 amino acids: CASSQVVVSSGANVLTF. The DNA of the CDR3 is TGTGCCAGCAGCCAAGTGGTTGTATCTTCCGGGGCCAACGTCCTGACTTTC.

The chain employs TRBV5-1 and TRBJ1-1; unclear D gene. Trimming stripped 4 bases from V and 3 bases from J, with 19 bases between. The CDR3 contains 16 residues. Germline CDR1 SGHRS, CDR2 YFSETQ. The CDR3 region has the DNA TGCGCCAGCAGCCTTCGAAACTTGGGCAGCCACACTGAAGCTTTCTTT. It yields the protein CASSLRNLGSHTEAFF.